The subject of this entry is one T cell receptor beta chain. Its antigen remains unidentified. The V segment lost 7 bases and the J segment 11 bases; nucleotides outside the gene matches: 11. Per the germline V gene, CDR1 is MNHEY and CDR2 is SVGAGI. CDR3 length equals 13 residues. This entry is derived from a study of human thymus T cells. The study, taken as a whole, reports: Among unrelated individuals, related research reported thymic repertoires that overlapped highly.

Corrective cardiac surgery supplied the resected thymus tissue. The people who donated were healthy Finnish babies having corrective surgery for congenital heart defects. Some clones are missing from TCRdb's copy, which holds only in-frame ones; the method was immunoSEQ multiplex PCR. The table lists about 120,000 clones, more than 90% of them singletons, with approximately 0.022% in the top ten. The V call is TRBV6-5, the J call TRBJ1-1; 9 positions agree with TRBD1. This clonotype was sampled from a boy under three years old with a congenital heart defect but otherwise immunologically healthy. The sequenced material came from thymus tissue. As DNA, the CDR3 is TGTGCCAGCACCCCCGGGACAGGGAACAGGGCTTTCTTT. This sequence encodes CASTPGTGNRAFF.